Listed below are T cell receptor beta chains from one sample, sequenced in a study of cytomegalovirus exposure and HLA in healthy donors. The assay was immunoSEQ multiplex PCR, and TCRdb's table has in-frame clones only and misses some. There are under 200,000 clones in the sample; roughly 80% occur only once, and under 6% lies in the top ten. Sequenced sample: PBMCs. The source is a young man in good health and CMV-seronegative. CDR3s include the opening cysteine and the closing phenylalanine or tryptophan. Fields, in order: J gene, V gene, D gene, clone size, CDR3 protein, CDR3 DNA. A D gene is named only where the DNA matches it firmly. Some rows mark clone size as missing; the rest say once, few, many or name a class of expanded clone.

>TRBJ2-7|TRBV10-2|NA|once
CASSAGGSYEQYF
TGCGCCAGCAGTGCTGGAGGGTCCTACGAGCAGTACTTC
>TRBJ1-1|TRBV5-1|NA|NA
CASGPTAQATEAFF
TGCGCCAGCGGCCCTACGGCACAGGCCACTGAAGCTTTCTTT
>TRBJ2-7|TRBV27|NA|NA
CASSLNLPGTPYYEQYF
TGTGCCAGCAGTTTAAACCTCCCCGGGACACCGTACTACGAGCAGTACTTC
>TRBJ1-1|TRBV5-6|TRBD1|NA
CASSLGPGGPNTEAFF
TGTGCCAGCAGCTTGGGGCCAGGGGGGCCGAACACTGAAGCTTTCTTT
>TRBJ1-1|TRBV6-4|NA|once
CASRHTPGIQAFF
TGTGCCAGCAGACATACCCCCGGGATTCAAGCTTTCTTT
>TRBJ1-1|TRBV5-1|NA|NA
CASSLPGSNTEAFF
TGCGCCAGCAGCTTGCCAGGGTCGAACACTGAAGCTTTCTTT
>TRBJ2-7|TRBV29-1|NA|NA
CSVITGVGYEQYF
TGCAGCGTTATAACGGGGGTGGGCTACGAGCAGTACTTC
>TRBJ2-7|TRBV30|TRBD1|NA
CAWGYGQGGYEQYF
TGTGCCTGGGGGTATGGACAGGGGGGATACGAGCAGTACTTC
>TRBJ2-3|TRBV4-3|NA|NA
CASSQDSGITDTQYF
TGCGCCAGCAGCCAAGATTCGGGGATCACAGATACGCAGTATTTT
>TRBJ2-4|TRBV28|NA|NA
CASSLTGPNIQYF
TGTGCCAGCAGTTTAACAGGGCCAAACATTCAGTACTTC
>TRBJ1-1|TRBV13|NA|NA
CASSLIAIGLSAEAFF
TGTGCCAGCAGCTTAATCGCTATTGGGTTGAGCGCTGAAGCTTTCTTT
>TRBJ2-3|TRBV7-3|NA|NA
CASSLGGVGPDTQYF
TGTGCCAGCAGCTTGGGCGGGGTGGGGCCAGATACGCAGTATTTT
>TRBJ2-2|TRBV7-9|TRBD1|NA
CAMHNSGTVNTGELFF
TGTGCTATGCATAACTCCGGGACAGTAAACACCGGGGAGCTGTTTTTT
>TRBJ1-1|TRBV5-4|NA|few
CASSLGQGMWTNTEAFF
TGTGCCAGCAGCTTGGGGCAGGGGATGTGGACGAACACTGAAGCTTTCTTT
>TRBJ2-7|TRBV28|NA|few
CASSPGQTQYF
TGTGCCAGCAGTCCAGGGCAAACTCAGTACTTC
>TRBJ2-3|TRBV5-6|TRBD2|NA
CASSFSGRTGDTQYF
TGTGCCAGCAGCTTTAGCGGGAGGACGGGAGATACGCAGTATTTT